Listed here are 8 T cell receptor beta chains from one sample, sequenced in a study of molecular identifiers for immune sequencing clone quantification. TCRdb redid the calling of the PCR reads with MiXCR, one entry per CDR3 protein. The sample gives about 640,000 distinct CDR3 sequences, about 20% of which show up once; 0.7% to 1% is in the top ten. Sequencing was performed on naive CD8+ T cells from blood, with Jurkat cell RNA spiked in. Specified subset: FACS-sorted CD8+CD4-CCR7+CD45RA+ naive T cells. The receptors here all came from a human donor in good health. Some libraries in this study had Jurkat cell RNA spiked in.

As for this clonotype: Compared with germline, one end of the junction differs, possibly owing to a read error. The genes are TRBV9 and TRBJ1-2, with D uncertain. The CDR3 covers 15 residues. Germline V CDR1 and CDR2: SGDLS, YYNGEE. CDR3 nucleotides: TGTGCCAGCAGTCCTGGGCCCGATGGAGCATATGGCCACGCCTTC. Amino acid sequence: CASSPGPDGAYGHAF.

This clonotype was seen ten or more times. J is TRBJ1-5 and V is TRBV4-2; perhaps TRBD1 as D (5 bases). The V and J ends lost 0 bases and 0 bases respectively, with 9 bases between them. CDR1 LGHNA and CDR2 YNFKEQ come from the germline V gene. The CDR3 is 16 residues long. The CDR3 coding sequence is TGTGCCAGCAGCCAAGAATTGGGACTTAGCAATCAGCCCCAGCATTTT. Translating gives CASSQELGLSNQPQHF.

This clonotype was recorded at least ten times. The chain links TRBV20-1 to TRBJ2-1; TRBD2 aligns across 8 bases. Germline V CDR1 and CDR2: DFQATT, SNEGSKA (reference sequence). V lost 0 bases and J lost 7; bases outside the gene matches: 8. The CDR3 is made up of 15 amino acids. CDR3 DNA sequence: TGCAGTGCTAGAGATTTACTAGCGGTGCGGAATGAGCAGTTCTTC. It is translated as CSARDLLAVRNEQFF.

This clonotype was picked up many times. The gene calls are TRBV11-2 and TRBJ2-3; tentative D call: TRBD2 (6 bases). The CDR3 covers 15 residues. The germline CDR1 and CDR2 sequences are SGHAT and FQNNGV. The V gene lost 5 bases and the J gene lost 0 bases, with 12 bases spanning the gap. The CDR3 loop is CASSATGTSTDTQYF. The CDR3, as DNA: TGTGCCAGCAGCGCCACCGGGACTAGCACAGATACGCAGTATTTT.

This clonotype has only a few counts. The chain recombines TRBV7-3 with TRBJ2-1; 12 positions agree with TRBD2. Germline assignment: CDR1 SGHTA and CDR2 FQGTGA. The trim removed 2 bases at V and 7 bases at J, leaving 6 bases unmatched. There are 16 residues in the CDR3. The DNA of the CDR3 is TGTGCCAGCAGCTTACTAGCGGGAGGGCCAGAAAATGAGCAGTTCTTC. Translated, it gives CASSLLAGGPENEQFF. Variable domain in full (rest from reference TRBV7-3 and TRBJ2-1): GAGVSQTPSNKVTEKGKYVELRCDPISGHTALYWYRQSLGQGPEFLIYFQGTGAADDSGLPNDRFFAVRPEGSVSTLKIQRTERGDSAVYLCASSLLAGGPENEQFFGPGTRLTVL.

On this clonotype: This may come from a read error, since a much larger clone is one base off. The CDR3 sequence is CASNRASTDTQDF. As DNA, the CDR3 is TGTGCCAGCAACAGGGCAAGCACAGATACGCAGGATTTT. The genes are TRBV6-2 or TRBV6-3 and TRBJ2-3; possible D gene TRBD1, 6 bases. In germline, CDR1 is MNHEY, CDR2 SVGEGT. The CDR3 loop spans 13 amino acids.

A remark on this clonotype: Since a much larger clone is just one base distant, this may be a read error. Since no conserved phenylalanine or tryptophan closes the CDR3, a read error is the likely cause. V gene TRBV2 combines with J gene TRBJ2-7, with TRBD1 matching over 8 bases. This CDR3 region has 11 residues. Trimming at V came to 6 bases and at J to 9 bases, leaving 4 bases not matched to a gene. Germline CDR1 is SNHLY and CDR2 is FYNNEI. The CDR3 sequence: CASSRGQGQYS. In DNA form, the CDR3 reads TGTGCCAGCAGCAGGGGGCAAGGGCAGTACTCC.

The CDR3 region is CASSSAWETQYF. CDR3 coding DNA: TGTGCCAGCAGCTCGGCCTGGGAGACCCAGTACTTC. V and J are TRBV7-9 and TRBJ2-5; D remains ambiguous. The V end was cut by 4 bases, the J end by 5 bases, with 8 bases between. The CDR3 runs 12 residues. Germline values: CDR1 SEHNR, CDR2 FQNEAQ (reference sequence). The full variable domain, completed using reference TRBV7-9 and TRBJ2-5, is DTGVSQNPRHKITKRGQNVTFRCDPISEHNRLYWYRQTLGQGPEFLTYFQNEAQLEKSRLLSDRFSAERPKGSFSTLEIQRTEQGDSAMYLCASSSAWETQYFGPGTRLLVL.